This is a list of T cell receptor beta chains from one sample in a study of T cell clones after liver transplantation. Repertoires were generated with immunoSEQ multiplex PCR, while TCRdb's copy carries only in-frame clones and drops some. Here the sample spans 75,000 to 95,000 clones, around 84% being singletons. The specimen comprised CD4+ T cells from blood, sampled less than 50 months after liver transplant. The source of these receptors is a human patient who received a liver transplant. Some T cells may be transferred from the graft donor. Each CDR3 is given with its conserved first and last residue. D genes are given only for firm matches. Size tells how often a clone was seen (once, few, many) or the class of an expanded clone, and some rows leave it out.

NA	TRBV6-5	NA	TRBJ1-2	TGTGCCAGCAAACAATGGGGGGCCGGGTATGGCTACACCTTC	CASKQWGAGYGYTF
NA	TRBV7-3	few	TRBJ1-1	TGTGCCAGCAGCCCTGTTCCGGACACTGAAGCTTTCTTT	CASSPVPDTEAFF
NA	TRBV29-1	NA	TRBJ2-7	TGCAGCGTTGAAAACAGAGACGAGCAGTACTTC	CSVENRDEQYF
NA	TRBV7-6	NA	TRBJ1-5	TGTGCCAGCAGCCGGACAGTGGGCAATCAGCCCCAGCATTTT	CASSRTVGNQPQHF
NA	TRBV6-5	NA	TRBJ2-2	TGTGCCAGCAGTTCCGACCCTCAACTTGGTACCGGGGAGCTGTTTTTT	CASSSDPQLGTGELFF
NA	TRBV19	few	TRBJ1-2	TGTGCCAGTAGGGGATACTATGGCTACACCTTC	CASRGYYGYTF
TRBD1	TRBV18	NA	TRBJ2-7	TGTGCCAGCTCACCAAGTTTGGGACAGGGGGGCCACGAGCAGTACTTC	CASSPSLGQGGHEQYF
NA	TRBV7-3	NA	TRBJ2-2	TGTGCCAGCATGATGGGGTTGAACACCGGGGAGCTGTTTTTT	CASMMGLNTGELFF
TRBD1	TRBV5-1	NA	TRBJ2-1	TGCGCCAGCAGCTTTACTTCCGACAGGGTTGGCGATGAGCAGTTCTTC	CASSFTSDRVGDEQFF
TRBD2	TRBV15	NA	TRBJ2-7	TGTGCCACCAGCAGAGATCTAGCGGATACCTACGAGCAGTACTTC	CATSRDLADTYEQYF
TRBD2	TRBV11-2	NA	TRBJ2-7	TGTGCCAGCAGCCCCCGAAGACTAGCGGGACCCTACGAGCAGTACTTC	CASSPRRLAGPYEQYF
NA	TRBV11-1	NA	TRBJ2-7	TGTGCCAGCAGCTTAGCGAGATATGGGGGTTCGGACGGGCAGTACTTC	CASSLARYGGSDGQYF
NA	TRBV6-1	NA	TRBJ2-2	TGTGCCAGCAGTGAAATGTGGGCCCGGAACACCGGGGAGCTGTTTTTT	CASSEMWARNTGELFF
NA	TRBV4-3	NA	TRBJ2-7	TGCGCCAGCAGCCAAGATTGGGCCCTGGCGAACGAGCAGTACTTC	CASSQDWALANEQYF
TRBD1	TRBV6-6	NA	TRBJ2-5	TGTGCCAGCAGTTACTCGACAGGGGGCGTAGAGACCCAGTACTTC	CASSYSTGGVETQYF
TRBD2	TRBV7-8	NA	TRBJ2-1	TGTGCCAGCAGCTATTTAACCGGGACTACCTCCAATCGTGAGCAGTTCTTC	CASSYLTGTTSNREQFF
TRBD2	TRBV11-2	NA	TRBJ2-5	TGTGCCAGCAGCTTAGCTAGCGGGGGCGAGACCCAGTACTTC	CASSLASGGETQYF
NA	TRBV7-9	once	TRBJ1-3	TGTGCCAGCAGCTTAAGCACACCAGGGAGTGGAAACACCATATATTTT	CASSLSTPGSGNTIYF
NA	TRBV6-5	NA	TRBJ2-7	TGTGCCAGCAGTTACCGACTAGTTGGCTACGAGCAGTACTTC	CASSYRLVGYEQYF
TRBD1	TRBV19	NA	TRBJ2-7	TGTGCCAGTAGTATAAGATCCCCAGGGGGCCCCTACGAGCAGTACTTC	CASSIRSPGGPYEQYF
TRBD2	TRBV4-1	NA	TRBJ2-5	TGCGCCAGCAGCCAGGCGGGACTAGCGGGGCGGCCCCAAGAGACCCAGTACTTC	CASSQAGLAGRPQETQYF
TRBD2	TRBV29-1	NA	TRBJ2-2	TGCAGCGTCCGGGACTATCCCGGGGAGCTGTTTTTT	CSVRDYPGELFF
NA	TRBV4-2	NA	TRBJ1-5	TGTGCCAGCAGCTTCGACGGGGGGCAGGGGCAGCCCCAGCATTTT	CASSFDGGQGQPQHF
NA	TRBV28	few	TRBJ2-1	TGTGCCAGCAGTCGTAGCGCCAGTGAGCAGTTCTTC	CASSRSASEQFF
NA	TRBV2	NA	TRBJ1-1	TGTGCCAGCCAGAAATCTACCACTGAAGCTTTCTTT	CASQKSTTEAFF
NA	TRBV15	NA	TRBJ1-4	TGTGCCACCAGCAGAGCCGGGACCTACAGCAGTAATGAAAAACTGTTTTTT	CATSRAGTYSSNEKLFF
NA	TRBV18	NA	TRBJ1-1	TGTGCCAGCTCACCACCGCAGAACACTGAAGCTTTCTTT	CASSPPQNTEAFF
TRBD2	TRBV4-1	NA	TRBJ2-1	TGCGCCAGCAGCCAAGAGTTGGGGTCCGGGACTAGCGGGAGGGAAGAGCAGTTCTTC	CASSQELGSGTSGREEQFF
NA	TRBV4-2	NA	TRBJ1-2	TGTGCCAGCAGCCAGGGGGCGGGCGGCTACACCTTC	CASSQGAGGYTF
NA	TRBV7-2	NA	TRBJ2-3	TGTGCCAGCAGCTTAGGAGGGGGGGCAGTCTCAGATACGCAGTATTTT	CASSLGGGAVSDTQYF
NA	TRBV27	NA	TRBJ1-5	TGTGCCAGCAGTGCGTATTACGGTAGCAATCAGCCCCAGCATTTT	CASSAYYGSNQPQHF
NA	TRBV4-2	NA	TRBJ1-1	TGTGCCAGCGCAGTCCTTTCGGTGTCCATGAACACTGAAGCTTTCTTT	CASAVLSVSMNTEAFF
NA	TRBV5-1	NA	TRBJ1-4	TGCGCCAGCAGCCCCGGGGTCTCTAATGAAAAACTGTTTTTT	CASSPGVSNEKLFF
NA	TRBV11-2	NA	TRBJ1-6	TGTGCCAGCAGCCCTACGGGACGGCCTAATTCACCCCTCCACTTT	CASSPTGRPNSPLHF
NA	TRBV6-6	NA	TRBJ2-7	TGTGCCAGCAGTCAACCTCGGGGAAGCTCCTACGAGCAGTACTTC	CASSQPRGSSYEQYF
TRBD2	TRBV6-6	NA	TRBJ2-1	TGTGCCAGCACCTTGACTAGCGGGGGGGAGCAGTTCTTC	CASTLTSGGEQFF
NA	TRBV5-1	NA	TRBJ2-3	TGCGCCAGCAGCTTGGAAATAAGAGATACGCAGTATTTT	CASSLEIRDTQYF
TRBD1	TRBV28	few	TRBJ2-7	TGTGCCAGCACCCCTCCCCGAGGACAGGCTTCGGGCGAGCAGTACTTC	CASTPPRGQASGEQYF
NA	TRBV30	NA	TRBJ2-5	TGTGCCTGGAGTAAACAGCGGGAGACCCAGTACTTC	CAWSKQRETQYF
NA	TRBV5-6	NA	TRBJ2-3	TGTGCCAGCAGCTTTGGGGGACGCACAGATACGCAGTATTTT	CASSFGGRTDTQYF
NA	TRBV5-1	NA	TRBJ2-4	TGCGCCAGCAGCTTGAACAACGCCGCCCCATTAAAGTACTTC	CASSLNNAAPLKYF
TRBD1	TRBV28	NA	TRBJ1-5	TGTGCCAGCAGACTAACAGGGGACAATCAGCCCCAGCATTTT	CASRLTGDNQPQHF
TRBD1	TRBV10-3	NA	TRBJ1-2	TGTGCCATCACCCAGGGGGCGCATAATGGCTACACCTTC	CAITQGAHNGYTF
NA	TRBV7-2	NA	TRBJ2-1	TGTGCCAGCAGTAGACTCGTGTCCTACAATGAGCAGTTCTTC	CASSRLVSYNEQFF
NA	TRBV4-1	NA	TRBJ2-5	TGCGCCAGCAGCTGGGGTGGAGAGACCCAGTACTTC	CASSWGGETQYF
NA	TRBV30	NA	TRBJ1-2	TGTGCCTGGAGCCCAGGGTTGTTTGGCTACACCTTC	CAWSPGLFGYTF
NA	TRBV9	NA	TRBJ2-3	TGTGCCAGCAGCGTAGTTGGCGACACAGATACGCAGTATTTT	CASSVVGDTDTQYF
TRBD1	TRBV15	NA	TRBJ2-7	TGTGCCACCAGCGGAAGAATCGGGACAGAGACCTACGAGCAGTACTTC	CATSGRIGTETYEQYF
NA	TRBV7-6	NA	TRBJ1-1	TGTGCCAGCAGCTTCGGATCCCTGGGCGCCGGGAGCACTGAAGCTTTCTTT	CASSFGSLGAGSTEAFF
TRBD2	TRBV9	NA	TRBJ2-3	TGTGCCAGCAGCGTAGCGGGGGGAACCACAGATACGCAGTATTTT	CASSVAGGTTDTQYF
NA	TRBV28	NA	TRBJ2-1	TGTGCCAGCACCCCTTATGTCAGGGTTCACAATGAGCAGTTCTTC	CASTPYVRVHNEQFF
NA	TRBV30	NA	TRBJ2-6	TGTGCCTGGAGGGAAAGGCATAACTCTGGGGCCAACGTCCTGACTTTC	CAWRERHNSGANVLTF
NA	TRBV29-1	NA	TRBJ2-7	TGCAGCGACCCCCAACCGTGGCTCAGGGAAACTCAGCAGTACTTC	CSDPQPWLRETQQYF